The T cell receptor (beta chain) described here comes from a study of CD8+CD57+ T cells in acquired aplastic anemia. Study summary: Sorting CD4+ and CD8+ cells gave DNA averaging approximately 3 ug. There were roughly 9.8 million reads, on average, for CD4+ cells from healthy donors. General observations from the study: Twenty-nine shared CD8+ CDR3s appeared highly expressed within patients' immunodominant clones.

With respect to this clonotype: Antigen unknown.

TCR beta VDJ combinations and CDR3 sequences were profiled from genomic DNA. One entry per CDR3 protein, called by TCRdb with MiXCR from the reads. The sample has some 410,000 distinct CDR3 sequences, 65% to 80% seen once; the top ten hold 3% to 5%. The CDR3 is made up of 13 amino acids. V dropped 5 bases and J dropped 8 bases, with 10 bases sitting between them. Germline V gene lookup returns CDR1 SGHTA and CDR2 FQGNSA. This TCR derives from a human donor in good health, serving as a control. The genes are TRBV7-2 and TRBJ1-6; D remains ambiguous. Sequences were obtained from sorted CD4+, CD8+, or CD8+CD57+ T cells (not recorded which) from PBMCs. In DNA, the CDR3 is TGTGCCAGCAGCGCCGCTGGTGATTCACCCCTCCACTTT. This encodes CASSAAGDSPLHF.